This T cell receptor beta chain was retrieved from a study of identical twins. Study-level findings and limits: Models predicted too little out-of-frame TCR alpha sharing in monozygotic twins. A partial confounding effect on zero-insertion analyses could come from invariant MAIT and iNKT cells.

Per the germline V gene, CDR1 is SGDLS and CDR2 is YYNGEE. The V gene lost 3 bases and the J gene lost 3 bases, with 19 bases spanning the gap. The CDR3 spans 17 residues. A word on this clonotype: The target antigen is unknown.

Template switching, a step in the protocol, added a universal primer site, and cDNA carried unique molecular identifiers. TCRdb re-derived calls from the 5' RACE reads in MiXCR, one entry per CDR3 protein. The table lists around 250,000 distinct CDR3 sequences, approximately 7% of them singletons. These data also featured in a second study, about yellow fever vaccine responses in identical twins. Per that study: Reports say the vaccine T cell response in twins looked partly convergent and partly personalized.

This sequence was found in a woman under 30 in good health. The sequenced material came from memory (CD45RO+) T cells sorted from blood. The chain links TRBV9 to TRBJ2-1, with a weak D call TRBD1 (8 bases). CDR3 residues: CASSAGGGQENYNEQFF. The CDR3 DNA is TGTGCCAGCAGCGCAGGCGGGGGACAGGAAAACTACAATGAGCAGTTCTTC. Full variable domain (rest looked up from reference TRBV9 and TRBJ2-1): DSGVTQTPKHLITATGQRVTLRCSPRSGDLSVYWYQQSLDQGLQFLIQYYNGEERAKGNILERFSAQQFPDLHSELNLSSLELGDSALYFCASSAGGGQENYNEQFFGPGTRLTVL.